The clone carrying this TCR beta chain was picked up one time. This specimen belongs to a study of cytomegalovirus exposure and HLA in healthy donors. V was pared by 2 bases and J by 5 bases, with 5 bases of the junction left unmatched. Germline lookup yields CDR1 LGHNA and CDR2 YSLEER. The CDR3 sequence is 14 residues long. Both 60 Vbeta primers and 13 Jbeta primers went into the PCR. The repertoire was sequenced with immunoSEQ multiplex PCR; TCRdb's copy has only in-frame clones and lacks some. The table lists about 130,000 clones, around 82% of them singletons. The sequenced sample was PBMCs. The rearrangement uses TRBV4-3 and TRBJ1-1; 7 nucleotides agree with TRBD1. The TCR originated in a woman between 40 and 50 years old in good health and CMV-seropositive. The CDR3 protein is CASSQQQGMTEAFF. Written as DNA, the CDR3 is TGCGCCAGCAGCCAACAACAGGGGATGACTGAAGCTTTCTTT.